Sequencing of this TCR beta chain was carried out in a study of long-term antiretroviral therapy in people with HIV. Investigators performed immunoSEQ version v3.0 at survey level. TCRdb keeps only in-frame clones here, not all; method: immunoSEQ multiplex PCR. The data show under 50,000 clones, with about 85% seen just once and under 7.5% held by the top ten. There were roughly 0.95-11 million cryopreserved PBMC in the samples before DNA extraction. The V and J ends lost 2 bases and 2 bases respectively, with 7 bases between them. Per germline, CDR1 MNHEY and CDR2 SMNVEV (reference sequence). The CDR3 runs to 14 residues.

The TCR comes from a woman between 45 and 65 years old with HIV. The V and J genes are TRBV27 and TRBJ1-5; D unresolved. The material sequenced was unsorted PBMCs, taken 3.1 years after starting antiretroviral therapy. The CDR3 loop reads CASSLGWGNQPQHF. The CDR3, as DNA: TGTGCCAGCAGTTTAGGGTGGGGCAATCAGCCCCAGCATTTT.